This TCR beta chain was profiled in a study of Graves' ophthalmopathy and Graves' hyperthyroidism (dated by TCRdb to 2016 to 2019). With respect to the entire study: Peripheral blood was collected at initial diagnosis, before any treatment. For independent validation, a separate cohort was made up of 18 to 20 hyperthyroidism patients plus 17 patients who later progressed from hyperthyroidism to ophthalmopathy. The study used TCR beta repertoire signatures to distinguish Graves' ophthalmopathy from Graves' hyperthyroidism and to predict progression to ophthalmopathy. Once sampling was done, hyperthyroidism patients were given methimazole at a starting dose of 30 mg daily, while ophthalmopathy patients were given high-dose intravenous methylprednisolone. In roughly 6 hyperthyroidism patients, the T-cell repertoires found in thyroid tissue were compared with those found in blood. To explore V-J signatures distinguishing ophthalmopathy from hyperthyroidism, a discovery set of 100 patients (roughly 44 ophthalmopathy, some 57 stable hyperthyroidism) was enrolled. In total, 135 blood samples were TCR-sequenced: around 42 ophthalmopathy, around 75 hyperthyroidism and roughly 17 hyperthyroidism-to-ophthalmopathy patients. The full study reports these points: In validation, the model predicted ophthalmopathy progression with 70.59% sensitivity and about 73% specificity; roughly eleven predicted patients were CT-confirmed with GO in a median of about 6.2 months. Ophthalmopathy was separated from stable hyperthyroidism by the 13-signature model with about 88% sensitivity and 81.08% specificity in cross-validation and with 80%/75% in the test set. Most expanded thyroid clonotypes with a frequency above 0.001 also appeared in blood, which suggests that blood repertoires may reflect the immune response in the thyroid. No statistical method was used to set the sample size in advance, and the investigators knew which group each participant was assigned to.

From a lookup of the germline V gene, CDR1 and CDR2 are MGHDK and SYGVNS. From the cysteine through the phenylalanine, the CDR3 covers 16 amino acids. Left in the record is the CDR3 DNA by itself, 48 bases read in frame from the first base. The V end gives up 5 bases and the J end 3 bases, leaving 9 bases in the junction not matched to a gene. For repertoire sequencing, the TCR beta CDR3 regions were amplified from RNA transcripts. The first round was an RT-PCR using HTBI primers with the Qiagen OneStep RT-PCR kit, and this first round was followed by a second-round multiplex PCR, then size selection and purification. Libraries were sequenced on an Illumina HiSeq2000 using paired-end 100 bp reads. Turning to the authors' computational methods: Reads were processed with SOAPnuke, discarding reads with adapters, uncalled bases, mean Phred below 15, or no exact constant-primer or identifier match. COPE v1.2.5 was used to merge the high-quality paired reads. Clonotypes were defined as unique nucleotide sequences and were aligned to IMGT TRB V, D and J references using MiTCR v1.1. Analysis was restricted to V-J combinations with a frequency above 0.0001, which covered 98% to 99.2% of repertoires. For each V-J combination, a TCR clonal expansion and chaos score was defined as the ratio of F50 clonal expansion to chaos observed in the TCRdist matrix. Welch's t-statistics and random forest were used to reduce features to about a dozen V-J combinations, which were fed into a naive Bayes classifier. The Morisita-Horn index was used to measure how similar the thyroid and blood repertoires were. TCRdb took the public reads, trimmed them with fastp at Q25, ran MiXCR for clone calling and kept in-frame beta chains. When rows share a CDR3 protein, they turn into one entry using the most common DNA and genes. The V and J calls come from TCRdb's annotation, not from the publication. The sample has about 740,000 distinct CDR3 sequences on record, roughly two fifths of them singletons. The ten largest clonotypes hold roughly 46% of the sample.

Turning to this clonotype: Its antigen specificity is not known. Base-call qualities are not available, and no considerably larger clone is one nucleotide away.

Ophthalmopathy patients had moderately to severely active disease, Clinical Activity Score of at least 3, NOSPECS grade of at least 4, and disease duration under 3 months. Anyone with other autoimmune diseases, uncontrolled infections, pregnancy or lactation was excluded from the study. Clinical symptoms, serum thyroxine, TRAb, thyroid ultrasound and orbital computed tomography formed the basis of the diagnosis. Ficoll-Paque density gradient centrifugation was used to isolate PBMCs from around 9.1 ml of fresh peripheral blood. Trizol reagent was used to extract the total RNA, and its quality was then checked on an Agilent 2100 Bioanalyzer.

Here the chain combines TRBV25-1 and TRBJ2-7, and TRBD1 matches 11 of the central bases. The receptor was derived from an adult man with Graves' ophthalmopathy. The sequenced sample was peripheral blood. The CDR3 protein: CASSSRRTGGFYEQYF. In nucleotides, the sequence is TGTGCCAGCAGTTCTCGTCGGACAGGGGGCTTCTACGAGCAGTACTTC.